These 6 T cell receptor beta chains originate from one sample sequenced in a study of beta chain features in type 1 diabetes. Every bit of the isolated RNA underwent reverse transcription, so sequencing read expressed TCRB transcripts. Sequencing was performed with immunoSEQ multiplex PCR; in TCRdb, only in-frame clones are kept and a portion is missing. The repertoire holds around 300,000 clones, with approximately 8.1% as singletons. Specimen: central memory CD4+ T cells from blood. Source of these receptors: a woman aged 18-29 years in good health.

This clone was found a few times. This chain uses TRBV6-5 with TRBJ1-1, with D tentatively TRBD1 (6 bases). Germline CDR1 and CDR2: MNHEY and SVGAGI. This CDR3 has 16 residues. With 2 bases removed from V and 0 bases from J, the gap between germline ends came to 13 bases. The CDR3 DNA reads as TGTGCCAGCAGTTACGCTCTGAGGGGGATGAACACTGAAGCTTTCTTT. This translates into CASSYALRGMNTEAFF.

The genes are TRBV5-1 and TRBJ2-7, with 11 nucleotides matching TRBD2. Germline V lookup: CDR1 SGHRS, CDR2 YFSETQ. The J segment lost 6 bases and the V segment lost 5 bases, leaving 4 bases of the junction unmatched. The CDR3 is made up of 13 amino acids. In nucleotides, the CDR3 is TGCGCCAGCAGATCACTAGCGGGAGCCGAGCAGTACTTC. This translates into CASRSLAGAEQYF.

This sequence joins TRBV4-3 and TRBJ1-1; D unclear. Germline lookup yields CDR1 LGHNA and CDR2 YSLEER. V was shortened by 0 bases and J by 4 bases, with 18 bases between the two germline ends. The CDR3 runs 17 residues. CDR3 coding DNA: TGCGCCAGCAGCCAAGAATTAGTCAGAGGGAAGGGCACTGAAGCTTTCTTT. Protein product: CASSQELVRGKGTEAFF.

With regard to this clone: In the same sample, other DNA sequences code for this CDR3. The DNA for the CDR3 is TGTGCCAGCAGCCAAGTGGGTGGCTACACCTTC. This encodes CASSQVGGYTF. The genes are TRBV4-2 and TRBJ1-2; no definite D call. This CDR3 has 11 residues. Trimming left V 1 base short and J 7 bases short, with 4 bases between. Germline V lookup: CDR1 LGHNA, CDR2 YNFKEQ.

This clone was observed a few times. The chain is built from TRBV7-2 and TRBJ2-3, with 9 bases fitting TRBD2. This CDR3 has 16 residues. In germline, CDR1 is SGHTA, CDR2 FQGNSA. J gave up 1 base and V 5 bases, and 7 bases lay outside the gene matches. The CDR3 here is CASSQGSSGGTDTQYF. CDR3 in DNA: TGTGCCAGCAGCCAAGGATCTAGCGGGGGCACAGATACGCAGTATTTT.

This clone is classed as medium-sized. The chain joins TRBV5-6 to TRBJ2-3, with a possible D match to TRBD1 (6 bases). This CDR3 is built from 16 residues. The germline V gene has CDR1 SGHDT and CDR2 YYEEEE. Trimming took off 0 bases at V and 9 bases at J, with 20 bases between the two ends. For the CDR3, the DNA is TGTGCCAGCAGCTTGGTCCAGGGGAAGGTGGTACAGACGCAGTATTTT. It yields the protein CASSLVQGKVVQTQYF.